This T cell receptor (beta chain) is drawn from a study of identical twins. Broader study findings: Potential partial confounding of zero-insertion analyses by invariant MAIT and iNKT cells was noted. Twin-shared out-of-frame alpha sequences showed excess low generation probability.

A universal primer site was incorporated via template switching, and the cDNA contained unique molecular identifiers. TCRdb independently ran MiXCR on the 5' RACE reads; one entry per CDR3 protein. Here the sample spans 1.5 million or so distinct CDR3 sequences, under 35% being singletons. CDR3 length: 13 residues. Germline V lookup: CDR1 SGHDN, CDR2 FVKESK. Of note for this clonotype: Antigen unknown. An end of the junction does not agree with germline; a read error may underlie this.

The sequenced sample consisted of cord blood. The TCR sequence derives from a newborn girl in good health. This chain joins TRBV14 and TRBJ2-5; the D is unclear. The J call may be incorrect, as the DNA end agrees better with TRBJ2-7. The CDR3 sequence is CTSSQAPNYEQYF. DNA for the CDR3: TGTACCAGCAGCCAAGCTCCTAACTACGAGCAGTACTTC.